This is a list of T cell receptor beta chains from one sample in a study of shared clonotypes between healthy human individuals. Sequencing was performed with immunoSEQ multiplex PCR; in TCRdb, only in-frame clones are kept and a portion is missing. Altogether around 2,000,000 clones are present, about 94% being singletons, with the ten largest covering about 1.1%. Material for sequencing was naive CD8+ T cells sorted from blood. The source is a man between 18 and 29 years old in good health. The CDR3 runs from the conserved cysteine through the conserved F or W. A D gene is named only where the DNA matches it firmly. Not every row has a clone size; where given, it reads once, few, many or a size class.

abundance: NA
d_gene: TRBD2
v_gene: TRBV9
j_gene: TRBJ2-6
CDR3nt: TGTGCCAGCACAGGGAGGGTTGGGGCCAACGTCCTGACTTTC
CDR3aa: CASTGRVGANVLTF

abundance: NA
d_gene: NA
v_gene: TRBV5-6
j_gene: TRBJ2-2
CDR3nt: TGTGCCAGCAGCATTGATGCCTGGACCGGGGAGCTGTTTTTT
CDR3aa: CASSIDAWTGELFF

abundance: NA
d_gene: TRBD2
v_gene: TRBV27
j_gene: TRBJ2-3
CDR3nt: TGTGCCAGCAGTTTCGTCGGGGTAGCGGGAGGTACAGATACGCAGTATTTT
CDR3aa: CASSFVGVAGGTDTQYF

abundance: NA
d_gene: NA
v_gene: TRBV12-2
j_gene: TRBJ2-2
CDR3nt: TGTGCAAGTCGCTTAGCGCAGCATAGGAACACCGGGGAGCTGTTTTTT
CDR3aa: CASRLAQHRNTGELFF

abundance: NA
d_gene: NA
v_gene: TRBV5-8
j_gene: TRBJ1-2
CDR3nt: TGTGCCAGCAGCTGGCCAAGCTATGGCTACACCTTC
CDR3aa: CASSWPSYGYTF

abundance: NA
d_gene: TRBD2
v_gene: TRBV7-9
j_gene: TRBJ2-7
CDR3nt: TGTGCCAGCAGCGCGCCGACTAGCGGGAGTTTTGACGAGCAGTACTTC
CDR3aa: CASSAPTSGSFDEQYF

abundance: NA
d_gene: TRBD1
v_gene: TRBV10-2
j_gene: TRBJ2-7
CDR3nt: TGCGCCAGCAGTGAGCCGGACAGGGTCCTCGCCTACGAGCAGTACTTC
CDR3aa: CASSEPDRVLAYEQYF

abundance: NA
d_gene: NA
v_gene: TRBV7-9
j_gene: TRBJ1-2
CDR3nt: TGTGCCAGCAGCCAGACAGTAAATTACTATGGCTACACCTTC
CDR3aa: CASSQTVNYYGYTF

abundance: NA
d_gene: NA
v_gene: TRBV13
j_gene: TRBJ2-1
CDR3nt: TGTGCCAGCAGCTTAGGCCGAGGCAATGAGCAGTTCTTC
CDR3aa: CASSLGRGNEQFF

abundance: NA
d_gene: NA
v_gene: TRBV5-6
j_gene: TRBJ1-2
CDR3nt: TGTGCCAGCAGCTACGTCGGGCCAAGCCCGTTTTTTAACTATGGCTACACCTTC
CDR3aa: CASSYVGPSPFFNYGYTF

abundance: NA
d_gene: NA
v_gene: TRBV27
j_gene: TRBJ2-7
CDR3nt: TGTGCCAGCAGTCCCGATGGCCCATGGAGCGGGCCCTCCTACGAGCAGTACTTC
CDR3aa: CASSPDGPWSGPSYEQYF

abundance: NA
d_gene: NA
v_gene: TRBV11-2
j_gene: TRBJ1-2
CDR3nt: TGTGCCAGCAGCTTGGGCAGGGCCAACTATGGCTACACCTTC
CDR3aa: CASSLGRANYGYTF

abundance: NA
d_gene: TRBD1
v_gene: TRBV5-1
j_gene: TRBJ2-1
CDR3nt: TGCGCCAGCAGCCCTCACCCGGGACAGGGGTCCTACAATGAGCAGTTCTTC
CDR3aa: CASSPHPGQGSYNEQFF

abundance: once
d_gene: TRBD2
v_gene: TRBV28
j_gene: TRBJ2-5
CDR3nt: TGTGCCAGCAGTTGGGGAGGGGATAACCAAGAGACCCAGTACTTC
CDR3aa: CASSWGGDNQETQYF

abundance: once
d_gene: TRBD2
v_gene: TRBV7-7
j_gene: TRBJ2-5
CDR3nt: TGTGCTAGCAGCTTAGGGGTAGCGGGCTGGGAGACCCAGTACTTC
CDR3aa: CASSLGVAGWETQYF

abundance: NA
d_gene: TRBD2
v_gene: TRBV6-5
j_gene: TRBJ2-1
CDR3nt: TGTGCCAGCAGTTACCTCGGAGCGGGAGTCGTCAATGAGCAGTTCTTC
CDR3aa: CASSYLGAGVVNEQFF

abundance: NA
d_gene: NA
v_gene: TRBV27
j_gene: TRBJ1-1
CDR3nt: TGTGCCAGCAGTTCCGCTTTGGGGGGGCAGGACACTGAAGCTTTCTTT
CDR3aa: CASSSALGGQDTEAFF